The 32 T cell receptor beta chains in this list originate from one sample, sequenced in a study of OX40 agonist ivuxolimab in advanced cancers. The protocol was immunoSEQ multiplex PCR, while the TCRdb copy is restricted to in-frame clones and leaves out a portion. This repertoire shows tens of thousands of clones, about 80% found once; its top ten account for under 3%. This material consisted of CD4+ or CD8+ T cells sorted from blood, taken in a trial of the OX40 agonist ivuxolimab. The receptors here all came from an adult with an advanced solid tumor such as melanoma, head and neck, liver or kidney cancer.

V gene TRBV5-5 combines with J gene TRBJ2-7, with unresolved D. Per the germline V gene, CDR1 is SGHKS and CDR2 is YYEKEE (reference sequence). Trimming cost V 0 bases and J 3 bases, with 13 bases left between them. The CDR3 contains 15 residues. CDR3 sequence reads: CASSLGLGGYYEQYF. The CDR3 DNA reads as TGTGCCAGCAGCTTGGGGCTAGGTGGGTACTACGAGCAGTACTTC.

This chain links TRBV28 with TRBJ2-7, with 13 nucleotides matching TRBD2. The CDR3 has 15 amino acids. V dropped 5 bases and J dropped 3; count of bases not matched to a gene: 4. CDR1 MDHEN and CDR2 SYDVKM come from the germline V gene. Here the CDR3 DNA reads TGTGCCAGCAGTCCACTAGCGGGAGGGATCTACGAGCAGTACTTC. Amino acid sequence: CASSPLAGGIYEQYF.

The chain recombines TRBV27 with TRBJ2-1; 8 nucleotides agree with TRBD1. V lost 5 bases to trimming and J lost 1 base; unmatched junction nucleotides: 4. Germline CDR1 and CDR2: MNHEY and SMNVEV (reference sequence). CDR3 size: 15 residues. CDR3 bases: TGTGCCAGCAGTCCAGACAGGGGATCCTACAATGAGCAGTTCTTC. This gives the protein CASSPDRGSYNEQFF.

The J gene is TRBJ2-1, the V gene TRBV6-7; TRBD1 matches at 8 bases. TRBV6-7 falls under the ORF class, with uncertain function. Germline trimming cut 8 bases from V and 7 bases from J; bases unmatched to any gene: 7. The CDR3 loop spans 13 amino acids. The CDR3: CASGQGAGNEQFF. The CDR3 DNA reads TGTGCCAGCGGGCAGGGGGCTGGGAATGAGCAGTTCTTC.

The rearrangement links TRBV18 to TRBJ1-6; D gene uncertain. Deletions cut 3 bases from V and 10 bases from J, with 13 bases between. Per germline, CDR1 KGHSH and CDR2 LQKENI. The CDR3 consists of 14 residues. The CDR3 here is CASSPDAGGSPLHF. For the CDR3, the DNA is TGTGCCAGCTCACCTGACGCGGGTGGGTCACCCCTCCACTTT.

V usage is TRBV7-9 and J usage is TRBJ2-2; TRBD2 matches at 10 bases. V shed 4 bases and J 0 bases; nucleotides not matched to a gene: 2. The CDR3 covers 16 residues. Germline CDR1 reads SEHNR; CDR2 reads FQNEAQ (reference sequence). CDR3 protein: CASSYGLAANTGELFF. DNA for the CDR3: TGTGCCAGCAGCTACGGACTAGCGGCGAACACCGGGGAGCTGTTTTTT. The variable domain in full, completed from reference TRBV7-9 and TRBJ2-2, reads DTGVSQNPRHKITKRGQNVTFRCDPISEHNRLYWYRQTLGQGPEFLTYFQNEAQLEKSRLLSDRFSAERPKGSFSTLEIQRTEQGDSAMYLCASSYGLAANTGELFFGEGSRLTVL.

The rearrangement joins TRBV18 to TRBJ2-4; D possibly corresponds to TRBD1 (6 bases). Germline V gene lookup returns CDR1 KGHSH and CDR2 LQKENI. The CDR3 sequence is 15 residues long. Deletions cut 2 bases from V and 1 base from J, with 9 bases between. In DNA form, the CDR3 reads TGTGCCAGCTCACCAGGGGGCTTTGCCAAAAACATTCAGTACTTC. Its protein is CASSPGGFAKNIQYF.

The V and J genes are TRBV7-2 and TRBJ1-3; no reliable D call. Trimming shortened V by 5 bases and J by 0 bases, and 14 bases separated the two germline ends. Germline-derived CDR1 and CDR2 are SGHTA and FQGNSA. This CDR3 has 16 amino acids. This CDR3 is CASSRTPGTSGNTIYF. As DNA, the CDR3 is TGTGCCAGCAGCAGGACCCCGGGCACCTCTGGAAACACCATATATTTT.

This chain uses TRBV29-1 with TRBJ1-6; 9 bases fit TRBD1. J gave up 7 bases and V 7 bases, and 5 bases lay outside the gene matches. This CDR3 spans 13 amino acids. Germline CDR1 SQVTM, CDR2 ANQGSEA. The CDR3 loop reads CSARDRANSPLHF. CDR3 DNA sequence: TGCAGCGCAAGGGACAGGGCGAATTCACCCCTCCACTTT.

The chain is built from TRBV18 and TRBJ1-4, with TRBD1 matching over 7 bases. The length of the CDR3 is 15 residues. V lost 1 base and J lost 4; bases outside the gene matches: 3. Looked up from germline, CDR1 is KGHSH and CDR2 is LQKENI. The CDR3 here is CASSPQGQINEKLFF. The DNA of the CDR3 is TGTGCCAGCTCACCACAGGGACAGATTAATGAAAAACTGTTTTTT.

The chain's CDR3 is CASIIAGVGANEQYF. The CDR3 DNA is TGTGCCAGCATCATAGCGGGAGTCGGGGCCAACGAGCAGTACTTC. The chain combines TRBV7-2 with TRBJ2-7; TRBD2 aligns across 9 bases. Germline V gene data show CDR1 as SGHTA and CDR2 as FQGNSA. This CDR3 is built from 15 residues. The V gene end was trimmed by 7 bases and the J gene end by 5 bases; junction bases not matched to a gene: 12.

The chain combines TRBV4-1 with TRBJ2-1; 7 bases line up with TRBD2. The CDR3 runs to 15 residues. V lost 3 bases to trimming and J lost 3 bases; unmatched junction nucleotides: 5. CDR1 is MGHRA, CDR2 YSYEKL, per germline. CDR3: CASSHLAGYYNEQFF. The CDR3 DNA reads as TGCGCCAGCAGCCATTTAGCGGGCTACTACAATGAGCAGTTCTTC.

CDR3 region: CASSPTPGQHQYYEQYF. The CDR3 DNA reads TGTGCCAGCAGCCCAACTCCCGGACAGCACCAGTACTACGAGCAGTACTTC. This chain connects TRBV4-2 to TRBJ2-7, with D possibly TRBD1 on 6 matching bases. The CDR3 covers 17 residues. V lost 4 bases, J lost 3 bases, and 22 bases lay in between. Germline V CDR1 and CDR2: LGHNA, YNFKEQ.

Concerning this clone: This CDR3 is also generated by other DNA sequences in the sample. The CDR3: CASKRLGAYEQYF. Here the CDR3 DNA reads TGTGCCAGCAAGCGACTAGGGGCCTACGAGCAGTACTTC. V is TRBV27 and J is TRBJ2-7, with TRBD2 as a possible D gene (6 bases). Between the trimmed V and J ends, which lost 7 bases and 2 bases, there was a span of 12 bases. Germline CDR1 is MNHEY and CDR2 is SMNVEV (reference sequence). The CDR3 has 13 residues.

The chain has TRBV18 and TRBJ2-7; 11 positions agree with TRBD2. Trimming at V came to 4 bases and at J to 5 bases, leaving 7 bases not matched to a gene. CDR3 length: 15 amino acids. Germline V gene sequence: CDR1 KGHSH, CDR2 LQKENI. DNA for the CDR3: TGTGCCAGCTCACGGGTTAGCGGGGGGGCCGACGAGCAGTACTTC. It yields the protein CASSRVSGGADEQYF.

The rearrangement links TRBV7-8 to TRBJ2-2; D possibly corresponds to TRBD2 (5 bases). In germline, CDR1 is SGHVS, CDR2 FQNEAQ. This CDR3 comprises 14 residues. The V gene lost 5 bases and the J gene lost 0 bases, with 7 bases spanning the gap. The CDR3 coding sequence is TGTGCCAGCAGCCCGGACTCGAACACCGGGGAGCTGTTTTTT. Protein: CASSPDSNTGELFF. The full variable domain, in which reference TRBV7-8 and TRBJ2-2 provide the parts outside the CDR3, is GAGVSQSPRYKVAKRGQDVALRCDPISGHVSLFWYQQALGQGPEFLTYFQNEAQLDKSGLPSDRFFAERPEGSVSTLKIQRTQQEDSAVYLCASSPDSNTGELFFGEGSRLTVL.

V usage is TRBV5-1 and J usage is TRBJ2-2; 10 bases match TRBD1. V lost 0 bases and J lost 8; bases outside the gene matches: 4. Looked up from germline, CDR1 is SGHRS and CDR2 is YFSETQ. The CDR3 contains 15 residues. CDR3 sequence (DNA): TGCGCCAGCAGCTTGGGTGACAGGGGGCCTGGGGAGCTGTTTTTT. This translates into CASSLGDRGPGELFF. Full variable domain (remainder filled in from reference TRBV5-1 and TRBJ2-2): KAGVTQTPRYLIKTRGQQVTLSCSPISGHRSVSWYQQTPGQGLQFLFEYFSETQRNKGNFPGRFSGRQFSNSRSEMNVSTLELGDSALYLCASSLGDRGPGELFFGEGSRLTVL.

The genes are TRBV27 and TRBJ2-6; D remains unclear. V was shortened by 10 bases and J by 0 bases, with 22 bases between the two germline ends. The CDR3 totals 18 residues. Per germline, CDR1 MNHEY and CDR2 SMNVEV (reference sequence). CDR3: CATSLQWSPYSGANVLTF. The CDR3 nucleotides read TGTGCCACCTCCCTTCAATGGAGTCCTTACTCTGGGGCCAACGTCCTGACTTTC. Combining the CDR3 with reference TRBV27 and TRBJ2-6 gives the whole variable domain EAQVTQNPRYLITVTGKKLTVTCSQNMNHEYMSWYRQDPGLGLRQIYYSMNVEVTDKGDVPEGYKVSRKEKRNFPLILESPSPNQTSLYFCATSLQWSPYSGANVLTFGAGSRLTVL.

V is TRBV6-6 and J is TRBJ1-5, with 8 bases identical to TRBD1. The V gene's germline CDR1 is MNHNY and CDR2 SVGAGI (reference sequence). The CDR3 loop spans 14 amino acids. V lost 6 bases, J lost 6 bases, and 7 bases stayed unmatched. In DNA, the CDR3 is TGTGCCAGCAGGGACGGACAGGGTAGTCAGCCCCAGCATTTT. Protein sequence: CASRDGQGSQPQHF.

The chain combines TRBV25-1 with TRBJ1-1, with unresolved D. The V end lost 7 bases, the J end lost 5 bases, and 14 bases lay between the germline ends. CDR1 is MGHDK, CDR2 SYGVNS, per germline. The CDR3 runs to 13 residues. In nucleotides, the CDR3 is TGTGCCAGCATTAACGGGTTTAGTACTGAAGCTTTCTTT. As protein: CASINGFSTEAFF.

The chain couples TRBV7-9 to TRBJ2-1, with D unclear. Germline CDR1 SEHNR, CDR2 FQNEAQ (reference sequence). V shed 7 bases and J shed 7 bases, with 11 bases lying between them. The CDR3 has 12 amino acids. CDR3 sequence: CASTNEKNEQFF. DNA of the CDR3: TGTGCCAGCACCAACGAAAAAAATGAGCAGTTCTTC.

This clone was counted once. The chain employs TRBV2 and TRBJ1-2; D is possibly TRBD1 (5 bases). The germline CDR1 and CDR2 sequences are SNHLY and FYNNEI. The CDR3 totals 15 residues. Trimming removed 10 bases from V and 5 bases from J, with 23 bases in between. Written as DNA, the CDR3 is TGTGCCATTCCCATAGGGACCTCGAATTATTATGGCTACACCTTC. This gives the protein CAIPIGTSNYYGYTF. Full variable domain (remainder filled in from reference TRBV2 and TRBJ1-2): EPEVTQTPSHQVTQMGQEVILRCVPISNHLYFYWYRQILGQKVEFLVSFYNNEISEKSEIFDDQFSVERPDGSNFTLKIRSTKLEDSAMYFCAIPIGTSNYYGYTFGSGTRLTVV.

This clone has a handful of counts. The J gene is TRBJ1-2, the V gene TRBV7-9, with 9 bases lining up with TRBD1. The CDR3 totals 13 residues. V gave up 5 bases and J gave up 8 bases; unmatched junction bases: 6. CDR1 SEHNR and CDR2 FQNEAQ come from the germline V gene (reference sequence). CDR3 in DNA: TGTGCCAGCAGCCCCCGGGACAGGGACGGCTACACCTTC. This gives the protein CASSPRDRDGYTF.

The V gene is TRBV25-1, the J gene TRBJ1-1; D unclear. CDR3 length equals 13 residues. Germline loops: CDR1 MGHDK, CDR2 SYGVNS. The V end lost 0 bases, the J end lost 3 bases, and 5 bases lay between the germline ends. The CDR3 sequence is CASSEYRDTEAFF. CDR3 sequence (DNA): TGTGCCAGCAGTGAATATAGGGACACTGAAGCTTTCTTT.

This chain connects TRBV6-5 to TRBJ1-2; D is ambiguous. The CDR3 loop spans 13 amino acids. From germline, CDR1 is MNHEY and CDR2 SVGAGI. Trimming removed 5 bases at V and 2 bases at J, with 9 bases between. CDR3 sequence: CASSPDGNYGYTF. CDR3 in DNA: TGTGCCAGCAGTCCGGACGGAAACTATGGCTACACCTTC.

The chain combines TRBV7-2 with TRBJ2-7; 7 bases fit TRBD2. Germline CDR1 reads SGHTA; CDR2 reads FQGNSA. The CDR3 loop spans 15 amino acids. V was clipped by 4 bases and J by 0 bases; unmatched bases: 6. CDR3 nucleotide sequence: TGTGCCAGCAGCTATCAGCGGGGTTCCTCCTACGAGCAGTACTTC. The encoded protein is CASSYQRGSSYEQYF. The full variable domain, completed using reference TRBV7-2 and TRBJ2-7, is GAGVSQSPSNKVTEKGKDVELRCDPISGHTALYWYRQSLGQGLEFLIYFQGNSAPDKSGLPSDRFSAERTGGSVSTLTIQRTQQEDSAVYLCASSYQRGSSYEQYFGPGTRLTVT.

The chain couples TRBV7-2 to TRBJ1-4; a weak D match, TRBD1 (6 bases). The CDR3 is 17 amino acids. The V gene's germline CDR1 is SGHTA and CDR2 FQGNSA. The V gene lost 1 base and the J gene lost 5 bases, with 17 bases spanning the gap. The CDR3 region has the DNA TGTGCCAGCAGCTTAGGCGATGAGGGGGAATACAATGAAAAACTGTTTTTT. Translating gives CASSLGDEGEYNEKLFF.

V and J are TRBV6-5 and TRBJ1-1; 8 bases align to TRBD1. Losses at the gene ends were 4 bases for V and 0 bases for J; bases not matched to a gene: 4. The CDR3 length is 15 residues. The germline gives CDR1 MNHEY, CDR2 SVGAGI. CDR3: CASSLTGAMNTEAFF. CDR3 sequence (DNA): TGTGCCAGCAGTTTGACAGGGGCCATGAACACTGAAGCTTTCTTT.

A word on this clone: This likely traces to a read error, being one base from a far larger clone. V usage is TRBV25-1 and J usage is TRBJ2-5; D uncertain. With the DNA end fitting TRBJ2-7 better, the J assignment may be wrong. Germline assignment: CDR1 MGHDK and CDR2 SYGVNS. This CDR3 is built from 11 residues. In nucleotides, the CDR3 is TGTGCCAGCAGTTCCAGTTACGAGCAGTACTTC. Translation gives CASSSSYEQYF.

This rearrangement joins TRBV12-5 to TRBJ1-1; weak D call: TRBD1 (5 bases). The CDR3 has 17 residues. The germline gives CDR1 LGHNT, CDR2 FRNRAP. With 1 base removed from V and 2 bases from J, the gap between germline ends came to 17 bases. The CDR3 is CASGLAKTGAPNTEAFF. Here the CDR3 DNA reads TGTGCTAGTGGTTTGGCCAAAACCGGGGCCCCAAACACTGAAGCTTTCTTT.

The chain combines TRBV5-5 with TRBJ2-1; the D gene is possibly TRBD1 (5 bases). Germline values: CDR1 SGHKS, CDR2 YYEKEE (reference sequence). V was trimmed by 2 bases and J by 11 bases, leaving 14 bases between them. This CDR3 is built from 13 residues. The CDR3 sequence: CASSLNLDIKQFF. The CDR3 DNA sequence: TGTGCCAGCAGCTTAAACTTGGACATAAAGCAGTTCTTC.

This chain connects TRBV5-4 to TRBJ2-7; 7 bases map to TRBD2. From germline, CDR1 is SGHNT and CDR2 YYREEE (reference sequence). The CDR3 is made up of 16 amino acids. The trim removed 4 bases at V and 3 bases at J, leaving 13 bases unmatched. The DNA of the CDR3 is TGTGCCAGCAGCGTGACCGGGACTAAAGCTTACTACGAGCAGTACTTC. This translates into CASSVTGTKAYYEQYF.